The TCR beta chain described here comes from a study of Ad26.COV2.S vaccination and SARS-CoV-2 variants. The overall study: Ad26.COV2.S shots went into the muscle once or twice, 56 days apart.

Clones were read by immunoSEQ multiplex PCR, and TCRdb kept only the in-frame ones, dropping some. Of some 350,000 clones in the sample, roughly nine tenths were seen once. The CDR3 has 15 amino acids. With 5 bases removed from V and 5 bases from J, the gap between germline ends came to 19 bases. Germline-derived CDR1 and CDR2 are MDHEN and SYDVKM. Treatment described: 15 to 20 received Ad26.COV2.S at low or high dose, single or two shots; about 5 received placebo; per-sample allocation not given. The investigators took samples on day 63 after the first vaccine or placebo injection. Expression of Wuhan-strain SARS-CoV-2 spike came from the Ad26 vector that formed the vaccine.

This clonotype was sampled from a person between 18 and 65 years old who received the Ad26.COV2.S COVID-19 vaccine or a placebo. V gene TRBV28 combines with J gene TRBJ2-7, with D tentatively TRBD1 (5 bases). The specimen comprised peripheral blood, sampled in a trial of Ad26.COV2.S vaccine versus placebo. CDR3 loop: CASSISGPLRNEQYF. The DNA for the CDR3 is TGTGCCAGCAGTATTTCAGGGCCCCTGAGAAACGAGCAGTACTTC.